These 30 T cell receptor beta chains were all obtained from the same sample, sequenced in a study of T cell changes during pregnancy in multiple sclerosis. Method: immunoSEQ multiplex PCR; TCRdb's copy keeps in-frame clones and lacks some. The sample yields 50,000 to 60,000 clones, roughly 90% seen once. The source was peripheral blood, collected after pregnancy. These receptor sequences come from a female donor in good health, enrolled as a control in a pregnancy study.

The chain joins TRBV5-1 to TRBJ1-1, with D perhaps matching TRBD1 (5 bases). V lost 3 bases to trimming and J lost 5 bases, with 14 bases between them. There are 14 residues in the CDR3. Germline-derived CDR1 and CDR2 are SGHRS and YFSETQ. As DNA, the CDR3 is TGCGCCAGCAGCTCCGCCCAGGGCGAAACTGAAGCTTTCTTT. Translation: CASSSAQGETEAFF.

The V and J genes are TRBV7-6 and TRBJ2-5, with a possible D match to TRBD1 (5 bases). Germline V lookup: CDR1 SGHVS, CDR2 FNYEAQ. Trimming took 7 bases from V and 4 from J, leaving 16 bases between them. This CDR3 comprises 14 residues. CDR3 DNA: TGTGCCAGCACGAAATTCCAGGGTACAGAGACCCAGTACTTC. The encoded protein is CASTKFQGTETQYF.

The rearrangement uses TRBV7-2 and TRBJ2-1; 13 nucleotides align to TRBD2. In germline, CDR1 is SGHTA, CDR2 FQGNSA. The CDR3 is made up of 16 amino acids. V was clipped by 5 bases and J by 8 bases; unmatched bases: 9. The CDR3 protein is CASSTRTSGSRDEQFF. The CDR3 DNA sequence: TGTGCCAGCAGCACCCGGACTAGCGGGAGTCGGGATGAGCAGTTCTTC.

The chain employs TRBV29-1 and TRBJ1-5, with 10 nucleotides matching TRBD1. V shed 6 bases, J shed 7 bases, and the junction held 6 bases outside the gene matches. The germline gives CDR1 SQVTM, CDR2 ANQGSEA. This CDR3 has 13 residues. In nucleotides, the CDR3 is TGCAGCGTAGGACAGGGGGGAGGGCAGCCCCAGCATTTT. It translates to CSVGQGGGQPQHF.

J is TRBJ1-5 and V is TRBV12-5; no clear D. Germline CDR1 LGHNT, CDR2 FRNRAP. V was clipped by 1 base and J by 9 bases, with 13 bases between them. CDR3 length equals 14 residues. CDR3 sequence: CASGLGWEGGPQHF. The DNA for the CDR3 is TGTGCTAGTGGTTTGGGGTGGGAGGGAGGGCCCCAGCATTTT.

The sample holds a few counts of this clone. In DNA, the CDR3 is TGTGCCAGCCGTAGCACCATATATTTT. This sequence encodes CASRSTIYF. The rearrangement uses TRBV6-9 and TRBJ1-3; D unresolved. Looked up from germline, CDR1 is MNHGY and CDR2 is SVAAGI. The CDR3 contains 9 residues. The ends were cut back, 8 bases at V and 9 bases at J, with 5 bases in the middle.

Points on this clone: One end of the junction fails to match germline, which may point to a read error. This chain connects TRBV19 to TRBJ1-2; D perhaps matches TRBD1 (6 bases). Looked up from germline, CDR1 is LNHDA and CDR2 is SQIVND (reference sequence). The CDR3 consists of 15 residues. The CDR3 region is CASSMGLRTDPLAFF. The CDR3 region has the DNA TGTGCCAGTAGTATGGGCTTGAGGACAGACCCCCTGGCCTTCTTC.

The sample holds one count of this clone. Here the CDR3 DNA reads TGCGCCAGCAGCTTGGGGAGGCGGGGGACCACTAATGAAAAACTGTTTTTT. The encoded protein is CASSLGRRGTTNEKLFF. The chain links TRBV5-1 to TRBJ1-4, with D possibly being TRBD1 (5 bases). With 0 bases removed from V and 2 bases from J, the gap between germline ends came to 14 bases. The CDR3 runs 17 residues. Per the germline V gene, CDR1 is SGHRS and CDR2 is YFSETQ.

V usage is TRBV10-1 and J usage is TRBJ1-4; 9 bases fit TRBD1. Germline lookup yields CDR1 WNHNN and CDR2 SYGVQD (reference sequence). This CDR3 comprises 15 residues. V shed 4 bases and J 8 bases; nucleotides not matched to a gene: 8. The DNA of the CDR3 is TGCGCCAGCAGTGGGACCGACAGGGGGAACGAAAAACTGTTTTTT. It translates to CASSGTDRGNEKLFF.

The chain joins TRBV10-1 to TRBJ2-2; 9 nucleotides align to TRBD2. Germline trimming cut 3 bases from V and 3 bases from J; bases unmatched to any gene: 8. The CDR3 extends over 17 amino acids. Germline V gene lookup returns CDR1 WNHNN and CDR2 SYGVQD (reference sequence). The CDR3, as DNA: TGCGCCAGCAGTGAATTAAGCGGGAGGAAGGACACCGGGGAGCTGTTTTTT. Translating gives CASSELSGRKDTGELFF.

The V and J genes are TRBV29-1 and TRBJ2-7; possibly TRBD1 for D (5 bases). Trimming pared 4 bases from V and 0 bases from J, leaving 10 bases between. Germline V gene data show CDR1 as SQVTM and CDR2 as ANQGSEA. The CDR3 contains 13 residues. In nucleotides, the CDR3 is TGCAGCGTTGCTCTCAGGGACTCCTACGAGCAGTACTTC. Its translation is CSVALRDSYEQYF.

The chain has TRBV29-1 and TRBJ2-2, with D perhaps TRBD2 (5 bases). Germline values: CDR1 SQVTM, CDR2 ANQGSEA. CDR3 size: 15 residues. V was clipped by 7 bases and J by 2 bases, with 17 bases between them. For the CDR3, the DNA is TGCAGCGCGTCCCGAGGGTCATCTAACACCGGGGAGCTGTTTTTT. Encoded protein: CSASRGSSNTGELFF.

The genes are TRBV10-3 and TRBJ1-6, with 8 bases matching TRBD1. The germline gives CDR1 ENHRY, CDR2 SYGVKD. The CDR3 runs 14 residues. Germline trimming cut 3 bases from V and 10 bases from J; bases unmatched to any gene: 5. Here the CDR3 DNA reads TGTGCCATCAGTGACGGGACAGGAACCTCACCCCTCCACTTT. Its translation: CAISDGTGTSPLHF.

The CDR3 sequence is CASSYPTSTGTDTQYF. The DNA of the CDR3 is TGTGCCAGCAGTTACCCCACCTCGACAGGCACAGATACGCAGTATTTT. The chain recombines TRBV27 with TRBJ2-3; D perhaps matches TRBD1 (5 bases). Trimming removed 4 bases at V and 1 base at J, with 15 bases between. Germline CDR1 MNHEY, CDR2 SMNVEV (reference sequence). The CDR3 totals 16 residues.

The chain recombines TRBV19 with TRBJ2-1; a weak D match, TRBD2 (6 bases). The V end was cut by 9 bases, the J end by 9 bases, with 21 bases between. Germline CDR1 reads LNHDA; CDR2 reads SQIVND (reference sequence). The CDR3 has 14 residues. The CDR3 region is CASIGGAGMREQFF. For the CDR3, the DNA is TGTGCCAGCATCGGAGGTGCGGGGATGCGTGAGCAGTTCTTC.

V is TRBV25-1 and J is TRBJ2-2; tentatively, D is TRBD1 (7 bases). This CDR3 is 14 amino acids long. The V end was cut by 5 bases, the J end by 7 bases, with 14 bases between. Looked up from germline, CDR1 is MGHDK and CDR2 is SYGVNS. In nucleotides, the CDR3 is TGTGCCAGCAGTTCGATCAGGGGGGACGGGGAGCTGTTTTTT. Amino acid sequence: CASSSIRGDGELFF.

This CDR3 reads CASSLMGQRVMNTEAFF. CDR3 nucleotides: TGTGCCAGCAGCTTGATGGGACAGCGGGTCATGAACACTGAAGCTTTCTTT. The chain recombines TRBV5-6 with TRBJ1-1; 7 bases map to TRBD1. The CDR3 length is 17 residues. After removal of 1 base from V and 0 bases from J, the junction contained 9 bases not matched to a gene. Germline CDR1 is SGHDT and CDR2 is YYEEEE. The entire variable domain, with the rest obtained from reference TRBV5-6 and TRBJ1-1, is as follows: DAGVTQSPTHLIKTRGQQVTLRCSPKSGHDTVSWYQQALGQGPQFIFQYYEEEERQRGNFPDRFSGHQFPNYSSELNVNALLLGDSALYLCASSLMGQRVMNTEAFFGQGTRLTVV.

This clone was observed a single time. V is TRBV19 and J is TRBJ1-4; D remains ambiguous. Trimming removed 5 bases from V and 6 bases from J, with 10 bases in between. Germline lookup yields CDR1 LNHDA and CDR2 SQIVND (reference sequence). This CDR3 is 13 amino acids long. CDR3 nucleotides: TGTGCCAGTAGTGGTCAGTTGGATGAAAAACTGTTTTTT. It yields the protein CASSGQLDEKLFF.

The CDR3 nucleotides are TGTGCCAGCAGCCCGGGACAGGGGATCCCCTACGAGCAGTACTTC. Its translation is CASSPGQGIPYEQYF. The chain uses TRBV7-2 and TRBJ2-7; 10 nucleotides align to TRBD1. The ends lost 5 bases at V and 2 bases at J; junction bases unmatched: 6. Germline CDR1 and CDR2: SGHTA and FQGNSA. This CDR3 has 15 residues. The variable domain in full, with the rest retrieved from reference TRBV7-2 and TRBJ2-7, is GAGVSQSPSNKVTEKGKDVELRCDPISGHTALYWYRQSLGQGLEFLIYFQGNSAPDKSGLPSDRFSAERTGGSVSTLTIQRTQQEDSAVYLCASSPGQGIPYEQYFGPGTRLTVT.

The chain carries TRBV7-2 and TRBJ2-2, with D tentatively TRBD2 (6 bases). Germline V gene lookup returns CDR1 SGHTA and CDR2 FQGNSA. The CDR3 consists of 14 residues. The germline V and J ends were trimmed by 6 bases and 7 bases, with 15 bases remaining between them. CDR3 bases: TGTGCCAGCAGGTTTCGGCGGGATATCGGGGAGCTGTTTTTT. It codes for CASRFRRDIGELFF.

This clone was observed a handful of times. The chain couples TRBV19 to TRBJ1-1; D is unresolved. CDR1 and CDR2 from the germline V gene are LNHDA and SQIVND (reference sequence). The V end lost 5 bases, the J end lost 1 base, and 8 bases lay between the germline ends. The CDR3 contains 13 residues. The CDR3 sequence is CASSERTNTEAFF. The CDR3 DNA sequence: TGTGCCAGTAGTGAGAGAACGAACACTGAAGCTTTCTTT.

V and J are TRBV5-4 and TRBJ2-2; TRBD1 aligns across 10 bases. CDR1 SGHNT and CDR2 YYREEE come from the germline V gene (reference sequence). CDR3 length: 15 amino acids. The J segment lost 4 bases and the V segment lost 6 bases, leaving 6 bases of the junction unmatched. CDR3 DNA sequence: TGTGCCAGCAAAGACAGGGGGCGCGCCACCGGGGAGCTGTTTTTT. Translating it yields CASKDRGRATGELFF.

The chain couples TRBV5-1 to TRBJ2-1; D ambiguous. CDR1 and CDR2 (germline): SGHRS, YFSETQ. V dropped 1 base and J dropped 0 bases, with 11 bases sitting between them. The length of the CDR3 is 16 residues. The CDR3 DNA follows: TGCGCCAGCAGCTTGCTCGCCGAGAGCTCCTACAATGAGCAGTTCTTC. Its translation: CASSLLAESSYNEQFF.

The chain's CDR3 is CASSARGEQPQHF. The CDR3 DNA sequence: TGTGCCAGCAGTGCCAGGGGCGAGCAGCCCCAGCATTTT. The gene calls are TRBV27 and TRBJ1-5; maybe TRBD1 (6 bases). This CDR3 spans 13 amino acids. Germline V lookup: CDR1 MNHEY, CDR2 SMNVEV (reference sequence). Trimming pared 5 bases from V and 7 bases from J, leaving 12 bases between.

The chain recombines TRBV2 with TRBJ2-5; D is perhaps TRBD1 (6 bases). CDR1 SNHLY and CDR2 FYNNEI come from the germline V gene. The CDR3 runs to 14 residues. The V gene lost 3 bases and the J gene lost 2 bases, with 10 bases spanning the gap. CDR3 residues: CASSEGAIQETQYF. In DNA form, the CDR3 reads TGTGCCAGCAGTGAGGGGGCGATTCAAGAGACCCAGTACTTC. The variable domain in full, with the rest retrieved from reference TRBV2 and TRBJ2-5, is EPEVTQTPSHQVTQMGQEVILRCVPISNHLYFYWYRQILGQKVEFLVSFYNNEISEKSEIFDDQFSVERPDGSNFTLKIRSTKLEDSAMYFCASSEGAIQETQYFGPGTRLLVL.

The V and J genes are TRBV10-3 and TRBJ1-2; 8 nucleotides align to TRBD1. CDR1 is ENHRY and CDR2 is SYGVKD in the germline V gene. The CDR3 consists of 12 residues. J lost 8 bases, V lost 10 bases, and 9 bases had no gene match. CDR3 amino acids: CATDRAEEGYTF. The CDR3 bases are TGTGCCACGGACAGGGCAGAGGAGGGCTACACCTTC.

The chain uses TRBV19 and TRBJ2-1; weak D call: TRBD1 (7 bases). This CDR3 is built from 15 residues. The V end was cut by 7 bases, the J end by 4 bases, with 17 bases between. CDR1 is LNHDA, CDR2 SQIVND, per germline (reference sequence). CDR3 region: CASKRSGGLYNEQFF. The CDR3 coding sequence is TGTGCCAGTAAAAGGTCAGGGGGGTTATACAATGAGCAGTTCTTC.

The chain's CDR3 is CASSAQVLFGTSDSYEQYF. In DNA, the CDR3 is TGTGCCAGCAGTGCCCAGGTATTATTCGGGACATCAGACTCCTACGAGCAGTACTTC. The chain joins TRBV6-1 to TRBJ2-7; a weak D match, TRBD1 (6 bases). CDR3 length equals 19 residues. CDR1 and CDR2 (germline): MNHNS, SASEGT. Trimming removed 4 bases from V and 0 bases from J, with 25 bases in between.

The rearrangement uses TRBV5-1 and TRBJ2-2; TRBD2 aligns across 8 bases. Per the germline V gene, CDR1 is SGHRS and CDR2 is YFSETQ. V shed 2 bases, J shed 4 bases, and the junction held 4 bases outside the gene matches. CDR3 length: 15 amino acids. The CDR3 bases are TGCGCCAGCAGCTTCAGACTAGCGTTCACCGGGGAGCTGTTTTTT. Protein sequence: CASSFRLAFTGELFF.

This chain joins TRBV6-5 and TRBJ2-7; D uncertain. With 0 bases removed from V and 5 bases from J, the gap between germline ends came to 11 bases. This CDR3 has 14 residues. From germline, CDR1 is MNHEY and CDR2 SVGAGI. The CDR3 region has the DNA TGTGCCAGCAGTTACTCGAGTTATTCCAACGAGCAGTACTTC. Its translation is CASSYSSYSNEQYF.